Shown below are 23 T cell receptor beta chains from a single sample sequenced in a study of multiple sclerosis patients with progressive multifocal leukoencephalopathy. Produced via immunoSEQ multiplex PCR; TCRdb's table is partial and in-frame only. The sample shows 25,000 to 35,000 clones, roughly nine tenths of them seen only once. Time point meaning: roughly 6 months of natalizumab therapy. Here the sequenced sample was PBMCs, taken from a patient treated with natalizumab. Receptor source: a human donor with multiple sclerosis.

This clone was counted only a few times. The chain uses TRBV2 and TRBJ1-2; D remains unclear. The length of the CDR3 is 15 residues. V gave up 1 base and J gave up 2 bases, with 11 bases separating them. The germline gives CDR1 SNHLY, CDR2 FYNNEI. The CDR3 region is CASSEVEGANYGYTF. For the CDR3, the DNA is TGTGCCAGCAGTGAAGTCGAGGGAGCCAACTATGGCTACACCTTC.

This clone was seen a single time. The gene calls are TRBV7-9 and TRBJ1-5; maybe TRBD1 (5 bases). Germline CDR1 is SEHNR and CDR2 is FQNEAQ (reference sequence). This CDR3 contains 13 residues. V was trimmed by 7 bases and J by 7 bases, leaving 14 bases between them. The CDR3 DNA reads TGTGCCAGCACCCGCGGGGGTGGGCAGCCCCAGCATTTT. The encoded protein is CASTRGGGQPQHF.

The DNA for the CDR3 is TGTGCCAGCAGAACGGACAGGCTCTTCTCTCATGAGCAGTTCTTC. Protein sequence: CASRTDRLFSHEQFF. J is TRBJ2-1 and V is TRBV6-5; 7 bases agree with TRBD1. CDR3 length equals 15 residues. The germline CDR1 and CDR2 sequences are MNHEY and SVGAGI. The J segment lost 8 bases and the V segment lost 6 bases, leaving 13 bases of the junction unmatched.

The chain employs TRBV5-1 and TRBJ2-2, with a weak D call TRBD1 (6 bases). The CDR3 sequence is 15 residues long. Germline-derived CDR1 and CDR2 are SGHRS and YFSETQ. Trimming removed 7 bases at V and 5 bases at J, with 18 bases between. Here the CDR3 DNA reads TGCGCCAGCTTCCCGGGACACGTAGGGACCGGGGAGCTGTTTTTT. Translating gives CASFPGHVGTGELFF.

The chain has TRBV5-1 and TRBJ2-3, with no clear D. The CDR3 loop spans 16 amino acids. Germline V lookup: CDR1 SGHRS, CDR2 YFSETQ. Trimming removed 2 bases from V and 0 bases from J, with 13 bases in between. The DNA of the CDR3 is TGCGCCAGCAGCTTCGGTGGCCGTTCTAGCACAGATACGCAGTATTTT. The encoded protein is CASSFGGRSSTDTQYF.

The chain has TRBV19 and TRBJ1-2, with D unresolved. V was trimmed by 0 bases and J by 1 base, leaving 12 bases between them. The germline V gene encodes CDR1 LNHDA and CDR2 SQIVND (reference sequence). The CDR3 totals 16 residues. The CDR3 here is CASSIEGRHRNYGYTF. The DNA for the CDR3 is TGTGCCAGTAGTATAGAGGGGAGACATCGTAACTATGGCTACACCTTC.

The V call is TRBV6-1, the J call TRBJ2-2; D assignment may be TRBD1 or TRBD2 (6 bases each). The length of the CDR3 is 14 residues. The germline CDR1 and CDR2 sequences are MNHNS and SASEGT. V was pared by 9 bases and J by 5 bases, with 16 bases between. This CDR3 reads CASTGGQGTGELFF. CDR3 sequence (DNA): TGTGCCAGTACTGGGGGGCAGGGGACCGGGGAGCTGTTTTTT.

Note on this clone: Its ends do not fully match the called genes, so a read error is possible. The rearrangement joins TRBV7-7 to TRBJ2-1; the D gene could be TRBD1 or TRBD2 (5 bases each). Germline lookup yields CDR1 SSHAT and CDR2 FNYEAQ (reference sequence). The CDR3 runs to 14 residues. CDR3 protein: CASSLEVLGRTQFF. CDR3 in DNA: TGTGCTAGCAGCTTAGAGGTTTTGGGACGGACACAGTTCTTC.

In this sample, this clone turned up once. The CDR3, as DNA: TGCAGCGTTGAACGGGTTCTAGCGGGATCTCCGAACACCGGGGAGCTGTTTTTT. Protein product: CSVERVLAGSPNTGELFF. The chain employs TRBV29-1 and TRBJ2-2; 9 bases fit TRBD2. This CDR3 is 18 amino acids long. In germline, CDR1 is SQVTM, CDR2 ANQGSEA. V dropped 2 bases and J dropped 0; count of bases not matched to a gene: 10.

The chain links TRBV10-3 to TRBJ1-5, with TRBD1 as a possible D gene (5 bases). The germline V gene encodes CDR1 ENHRY and CDR2 SYGVKD. The CDR3 length is 20 residues. V was shortened by 3 bases and J by 1 base, with 25 bases between the two germline ends. CDR3 protein: CAISDTERPGTPRSNQPQHF. The CDR3 region has the DNA TGTGCCATCAGTGACACCGAAAGACCCGGGACCCCGAGGAGCAATCAGCCCCAGCATTTT.

The chain employs TRBV7-2 and TRBJ1-2, with TRBD1 matching over 7 bases. Germline V gives CDR1 SGHTA, CDR2 FQGNSA. The CDR3 runs to 16 residues. V dropped 5 bases and J dropped 2; count of bases not matched to a gene: 11. The CDR3 spells CASSLGGGRGNYGYTF. CDR3 sequence (DNA): TGTGCCAGCAGCCTAGGGGGTGGCAGGGGGAACTATGGCTACACCTTC.

This CDR3 is CASSDPGQGQLSSYNEQFF. CDR3 DNA sequence: TGTGCCAGCAGCGATCCGGGACAGGGGCAACTTAGCTCCTACAATGAGCAGTTCTTC. The rearrangement links TRBV2 to TRBJ2-1, with TRBD1 identical over 10 bases. The junction had 14 bases not matched to a gene; V was cut back by 6 bases and J by 0 bases. The CDR3 length is 19 residues. CDR1 SNHLY and CDR2 FYNNEI come from the germline V gene. Together with reference TRBV2 and TRBJ2-1, the CDR3 gives the full variable domain: EPEVTQTPSHQVTQMGQEVILRCVPISNHLYFYWYRQILGQKVEFLVSFYNNEISEKSEIFDDQFSVERPDGSNFTLKIRSTKLEDSAMYFCASSDPGQGQLSSYNEQFFGPGTRLTVL.

The chain uses TRBV5-1 and TRBJ2-1, with TRBD2 identical over 7 bases. The CDR3 has 16 residues. With 1 base clipped from V and 6 bases from J, the junction kept 10 bases outside the gene matches. Germline V gives CDR1 SGHRS, CDR2 YFSETQ. The CDR3: CASSLQGGSLVNEQFF. CDR3 nucleotides: TGCGCCAGCAGCTTGCAAGGCGGGAGCCTGGTCAATGAGCAGTTCTTC. The entire variable domain, with the rest obtained from reference TRBV5-1 and TRBJ2-1, is as follows: KAGVTQTPRYLIKTRGQQVTLSCSPISGHRSVSWYQQTPGQGLQFLFEYFSETQRNKGNFPGRFSGRQFSNSRSEMNVSTLELGDSALYLCASSLQGGSLVNEQFFGPGTRLTVL.

As concerns this clone: This same CDR3 is encoded by further DNA sequences in the sample. This chain uses TRBV15 with TRBJ1-2; unclear D gene. The CDR3 length is 12 residues. The V end was cut by 3 bases, the J end by 3 bases, with 5 bases between. The germline CDR1 and CDR2 sequences are LNHNV and YYDKDF (reference sequence). The CDR3 DNA sequence: TGTGCCACCAGCAGGGTAGACTATGGCTACACCTTC. Translating it yields CATSRVDYGYTF.

The V gene is TRBV7-9, the J gene TRBJ2-7; 8 bases match TRBD1. Trimming took 4 bases from V and 5 from J; bases not matched to a gene: 13. CDR1 is SEHNR, CDR2 FQNEAQ, per germline (reference sequence). There are 16 residues in the CDR3. CDR3 coding DNA: TGTGCCAGCAGCTCTTACAGGGGGACCGGTACGCACGAGCAGTACTTC. As protein: CASSSYRGTGTHEQYF.

This chain connects TRBV21-1 to TRBJ2-7; the DNA was not compared with TRBD1, the D call given in the table. TRBV21-1 constitutes a pseudogene. The CDR3 spans 14 residues. The CDR3 bases are TGTGCCAGCAGCGAAACTGACAGAGCCTACGAGCAGTACTTC. Translation: CASSETDRAYEQYF.

The rearrangement links TRBV2 to TRBJ2-7; unclear D gene. Trimming removed 8 bases at V and 3 bases at J, with 8 bases between. CDR3 length: 11 residues. Germline CDR1 SNHLY, CDR2 FYNNEI. CDR3 protein: CASGRSYEQYF. The CDR3 DNA follows: TGTGCCAGCGGGCGGAGCTACGAGCAGTACTTC.

This chain connects TRBV11-3 to TRBJ1-1; a possible D gene is TRBD1 (5 bases). Trimming removed 5 bases at V and 7 bases at J, with 14 bases between. The germline CDR1 and CDR2 sequences are SGHNT and YENEEA. The CDR3 has 13 amino acids. CDR3: CASSRDGGSEAFF. The CDR3 nucleotides read TGTGCCAGCAGCCGAGATGGGGGGAGTGAAGCTTTCTTT.

The chain combines TRBV5-4 with TRBJ2-3, with 13 bases that match TRBD2. Trimming removed 2 bases from V and 2 bases from J; junction bases left unmatched: 11. This CDR3 has 19 residues. The germline gives CDR1 SGHNT, CDR2 YYREEE (reference sequence). The CDR3 loop is CASSFPGLAGPKVTDTQYF. CDR3 nucleotides: TGTGCCAGCAGCTTCCCGGGACTAGCGGGGCCTAAGGTCACAGATACGCAGTATTTT.

The chain employs TRBV21-1 and TRBJ2-2; the D call TRBD2 from the table was never checked on the DNA. TRBV21-1 is noted as a pseudogene. The CDR3 totals 17 residues. The CDR3: CASSKVGLAGDTGELFF. As DNA, the CDR3 is TGTGCCAGCAGCAAAGTCGGACTAGCGGGAGACACCGGGGAGCTGTTTTTT.

The chain has TRBV27 and TRBJ1-1; D gene ambiguous. This CDR3 is 14 amino acids long. Germline-derived CDR1 and CDR2 are MNHEY and SMNVEV (reference sequence). V dropped 3 bases and J dropped 5 bases, with 13 bases sitting between them. The CDR3 region is CASSFTTLGTEAFF. In DNA form, the CDR3 reads TGTGCCAGCAGTTTTACAACCCTTGGGACTGAAGCTTTCTTT.

This sequence joins TRBV2 and TRBJ2-3; no clear D gene. Trimming shortened V by 10 bases and J by 2 bases, and 13 bases separated the two germline ends. Germline assignment: CDR1 SNHLY and CDR2 FYNNEI. The CDR3 is 13 amino acids. The CDR3 sequence is CATPDTNTDTQYF. The CDR3 DNA reads TGTGCCACCCCTGACACAAACACAGATACGCAGTATTTT.

The count of this clone is one. The chain combines TRBV28 with TRBJ1-2, with 7 nucleotides matching TRBD1. The ends lost 6 bases at V and 6 bases at J; junction bases unmatched: 13. CDR3 length equals 15 residues. Germline values: CDR1 MDHEN, CDR2 SYDVKM. Here the CDR3 reads CASSGTQGFVNGYTF. In DNA form, the CDR3 reads TGTGCCAGCAGCGGGACACAGGGGTTTGTGAATGGCTACACCTTC.